A selection of T cell receptor beta chains follows, all from one sample in a study of blood T cell repertoires in COVID-19. Measured with immunoSEQ multiplex PCR; TCRdb has only the in-frame clones, and not every one. The profile shows roughly 300,000 clones, under 90% of them singletons. Sample: peripheral blood. The source is a woman between 25 and 40 years old with COVID-19, enrolled during active disease. Both conserved end residues are part of each CDR3. Each record gives: clone size, D gene, J gene, V gene, CDR3 DNA, CDR3 protein. D genes are given only for firm matches. Rows give clone size only sometimes, using once, few, many, or a class for an expanded clone.

once | TRBD1 | TRBJ1-1 | TRBV7-9 | TGTGCCAGCAGCCAGGGGGGCACTGAAGCTTTCTTT | CASSQGGTEAFF
- | - | TRBJ2-4 | TRBV7-9 | TGTGCCAGCAGGCGTTCTGAAAGCGCGGGGTCGAAAGTTATTCAGTACTTC | CASRRSESAGSKVIQYF
once | - | TRBJ1-5 | TRBV12-3/TRBV12-4 | TGTGCCAGCAGTTTATCAGGTTGGTGGCCCCAGCATTTT | CASSLSGWWPQHF
once | TRBD2 | TRBJ2-7 | TRBV6-2/TRBV6-3 | TGTGCCAGCAGTAGAAGCGGGGTTCAGCAGTACTTC | CASSRSGVQQYF
- | - | TRBJ2-5 | TRBV3-1/TRBV3-2 | TGTGCCAGCAGCCGACGGGAGGAGACCCAGTACTTC | CASSRREETQYF
- | - | TRBJ1-2 | TRBV18 | TGTGCCAGCTCACCACCCGGCGGCTATGGCTACACCTTC | CASSPPGGYGYTF
- | - | TRBJ1-1 | TRBV7-2 | TGTGCCAGCAGCCGGAAGTTGGGGGGGATGAACACTGAAGCTTTCTTT | CASSRKLGGMNTEAFF
once | - | TRBJ1-4 | TRBV5-1 | TGCGCCAGCAGCTATACGGGTGAAAAACTGTTTTTT | CASSYTGEKLFF
- | TRBD1 | TRBJ2-1 | TRBV18 | TGTGCCAGCTCACCCCTCTTTTCAGGGGGCGCGAATGAGCAGTTCTTC | CASSPLFSGGANEQFF
few | - | TRBJ1-5 | TRBV19 | TGTGCCAGCAAACATAGCAATCAGCCCCAGCATTTT | CASKHSNQPQHF
few | - | TRBJ1-1 | TRBV5-1 | TGCGCCAGCAGCCAACAGGGGAACACTGAAGCTTTCTTT | CASSQQGNTEAFF
- | - | TRBJ1-1 | TRBV15 | TGTGCCACCAGCAGAGATAGGGACGGAGGGGACACTGAAGCTTTCTTT | CATSRDRDGGDTEAFF
- | - | TRBJ1-1 | TRBV11-2 | TGTGCCAGCAGCTCAGGGGTTGGAACTGAAGCTTTCTTT | CASSSGVGTEAFF
- | - | TRBJ2-2 | TRBV9 | TGTGCCAGCAGCGCACGGGTGCGGGCCGGGGAGCTGTTTTTT | CASSARVRAGELFF
- | TRBD1 | TRBJ1-5 | TRBV7-8 | TGTGCCAGCAGCTTAGAATTCTACAGGGGGCTGGGTCAGCCCCAGCATTTT | CASSLEFYRGLGQPQHF
- | - | TRBJ1-2 | TRBV28 | TGTGCCAGCAGCCCGGGATCGGCAGGCTACACCTTC | CASSPGSAGYTF
- | - | TRBJ1-4 | TRBV4-1 | TGCGCCAGCAGCCAAGACCCTTGGGGCAGAAATGAAAAACTGTTTTTT | CASSQDPWGRNEKLFF
- | TRBD1 | TRBJ1-5 | TRBV6-5 | TGTGCCAGCAAATCAGGGGGTGCGGGGCAGCCCCAGCATTTT | CASKSGGAGQPQHF
- | - | TRBJ1-6 | TRBV3-1/TRBV3-2 | TGTGCCAGCAGCCAAGACAGCAGGGAGGATTCACCCCTCCACTTT | CASSQDSREDSPLHF
once | TRBD2 | TRBJ2-3 | TRBV10-2 | TGCGCCAGCAGTGGTAATAGCGGGGGTTTTGATACGCAGTATTTT | CASSGNSGGFDTQYF
- | TRBD1 | TRBJ1-3 | TRBV5-4 | TGTGCCAGCAGCTCTTCAGGGGGCTTTGGAAACACCATATATTTT | CASSSSGGFGNTIYF
few | - | TRBJ1-5 | TRBV2 | TGTGCCAGCGGGCGGGGGGGCGAGCGCAATCAGCCCCAGCATTTT | CASGRGGERNQPQHF
- | - | TRBJ2-3 | TRBV4-1 | TGCGCCAGCAGCCAAGGACGGAGCTTCACAGATACGCAGTATTTT | CASSQGRSFTDTQYF
- | TRBD1 | TRBJ1-1 | TRBV6-5 | TGTGCCAGCAGTATCCACAGGGGGCGGGCTGAAGCTTTCTTT | CASSIHRGRAEAFF
- | TRBD1 | TRBJ1-1 | TRBV9 | TGTGCCAGCAGCTTGAACAGGGGGCCCCCGAACACTGAAGCTTTCTTT | CASSLNRGPPNTEAFF
- | - | TRBJ1-6 | TRBV4-1 | TGCGCCAGCAGCCAATCAGGGGTAGGTAATTCACCCCTCCACTTT | CASSQSGVGNSPLHF
- | - | TRBJ1-1 | TRBV29-1 | TGCAGCGTCCAGACCAGGATTGAAGCTTTCTTT | CSVQTRIEAFF
- | - | TRBJ2-1 | TRBV5-1 | TGCGCCAGCAGCTTGGTTCCCGGGGGGCATAATGAGCAGTTCTTC | CASSLVPGGHNEQFF
- | - | TRBJ2-6 | TRBV28 | TGTGCCAGCAGTCAACAGGTCGGTGGGGCTTCCGGGGCCAACGTCCTGACTTTC | CASSQQVGGASGANVLTF
- | - | TRBJ1-4 | TRBV6-2/TRBV6-3 | TGTGCCAGCAGTTCCGGACAGAGCACTAATGAAAAACTGTTTTTT | CASSSGQSTNEKLFF
- | - | TRBJ2-7 | TRBV7-2 | TGTGCCAGCAGTTCCGGGAGCGAGCAGTACTTC | CASSSGSEQYF
- | - | TRBJ1-2 | TRBV6-2/TRBV6-3 | TGTGCCAGCAGTCACCAGCCCGACAGTAACTATGGCTACACCTTC | CASSHQPDSNYGYTF
- | TRBD1 | TRBJ1-1 | TRBV7-8 | TGTGCCAGCAGCCCCACCCAGGGGGAAGGCACTGAAGCTTTCTTT | CASSPTQGEGTEAFF
- | - | TRBJ1-5 | TRBV30 | TGTGCCTGGAGTGTTCGATCGGGTCAGCCCCAGCATTTT | CAWSVRSGQPQHF
- | - | TRBJ2-5 | TRBV5-6 | TGTGCCAGCAACGCCCAGTACCAAGAGACCCAGTACTTC | CASNAQYQETQYF
- | - | TRBJ2-7 | TRBV5-4 | TGTGCCAGCAGCTTGGGGGTCAGCCCAAAGGGGACCTACGAGCAGTACTTC | CASSLGVSPKGTYEQYF
- | TRBD1 | TRBJ1-6 | TRBV19 | TGTGCCAGTAGAACAGGGGGGTCACCCCTCCACTTT | CASRTGGSPLHF
- | - | TRBJ2-1 | TRBV7-9 | TGTGCCAGCAGCTTGGGGGCCGACTACAATGAGCAGTTCTTC | CASSLGADYNEQFF
- | TRBD1 | TRBJ1-2 | TRBV7-8 | TGTGCCAGCAGCCCCCAAGACAGGGCCTTATATGGCTACACCTTC | CASSPQDRALYGYTF
- | - | TRBJ1-4 | TRBV6-2/TRBV6-3 | TGTGCCAGCAGCCCTACCTCCCTTCCCCGAGCAACTAATGAAAAACTGTTTTTT | CASSPTSLPRATNEKLFF
- | - | TRBJ2-2 | TRBV4-1 | TGCGCCAGCAGCCAAGGGTCGATAGCCGGGGAGCTGTTTTTT | CASSQGSIAGELFF
- | TRBD1 | TRBJ2-1 | TRBV4-2 | TGTGCCAGCAGCCTTTTCTTCGGGACAGACTACAATGAGCAGTTCTTC | CASSLFFGTDYNEQFF
- | - | TRBJ1-4 | TRBV27 | TGTGCCAGCAGTACCCTCGGGGGGGCGGGTGAAAAACTGTTTTTT | CASSTLGGAGEKLFF
- | TRBD1 | TRBJ1-1 | TRBV18 | TGTGCCAGCGCTGGGGACAGGGTAGACACTGAAGCTTTCTTT | CASAGDRVDTEAFF
once | TRBD2 | TRBJ2-1 | TRBV7-2 | TGTGCCAGCAGCTTAGGCCCCACTAGCGGGGAAGGTAATGCGTTCTTC | CASSLGPTSGEGNAFF
large | TRBD1 | TRBJ1-6 | TRBV4-2 | TGTGCCAGCAGCCAAGACTCGGGGACAGGGAGTTCACCCCTCCACTTT | CASSQDSGTGSSPLHF
- | - | TRBJ1-2 | TRBV6-5 | TGTGCCAGCAGAGAGGGTTTTAACTATGGCTACACCTTC | CASREGFNYGYTF
- | TRBD1 | TRBJ2-3 | TRBV2 | TGTGCCAGCAGTATGGACAGGGGGGCGACAGATACGCAGTATTTT | CASSMDRGATDTQYF
- | - | TRBJ2-5 | TRBV7-9 | TGTGCCAGCAGCTTAGTCAACAAAGAGACCCAGTACTTC | CASSLVNKETQYF
- | - | TRBJ1-2 | TRBV11-2 | TGTGCCAGCAGCTCAGGGTACTATGGCTACACCTTC | CASSSGYYGYTF